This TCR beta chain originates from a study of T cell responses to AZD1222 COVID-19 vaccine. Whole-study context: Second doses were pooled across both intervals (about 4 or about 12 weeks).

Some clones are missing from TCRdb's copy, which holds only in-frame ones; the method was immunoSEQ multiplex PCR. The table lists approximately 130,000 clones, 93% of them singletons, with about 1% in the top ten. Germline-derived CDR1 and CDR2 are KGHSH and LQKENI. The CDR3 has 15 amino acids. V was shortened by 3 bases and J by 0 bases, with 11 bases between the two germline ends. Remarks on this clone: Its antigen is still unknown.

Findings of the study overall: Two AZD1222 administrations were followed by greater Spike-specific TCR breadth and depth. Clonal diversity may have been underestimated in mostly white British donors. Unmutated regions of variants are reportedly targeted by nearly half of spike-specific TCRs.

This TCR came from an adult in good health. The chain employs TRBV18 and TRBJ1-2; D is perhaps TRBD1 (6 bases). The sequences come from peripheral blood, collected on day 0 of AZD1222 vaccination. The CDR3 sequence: CASSPSGGSNYGYTF. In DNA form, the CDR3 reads TGTGCCAGCTCACCGTCCGGGGGCTCTAACTATGGCTACACCTTC.